These T cell receptor beta chains were read from a single sample in a study of metastatic and nonmetastatic thyroid tumors. From the PCR reads, TCRdb re-called clones with MiXCR. The repertoire holds 3,800 or so clones, with about a third as singletons. The sequenced material came from adjacent normal tissue. Every receptor here comes from a female donor with papillary thyroid cancer or a benign thyroid nodule (not recorded which). Some clones in this sample may be carry-over from other donors' samples. Both conserved end residues are part of each CDR3. Fields, in order: J gene, V gene, D gene, clone size, CDR3 length, CDR3 DNA, CDR3 protein. A D gene is named only where the DNA matches it firmly. Clone size is given for some rows only: seen once, a few or many times, or a class if the clone is expanded.

J gene: TRBJ1-4; V gene: TRBV15; D gene: NA; clone size: few; CDR3 length: 15; CDR3 DNA: TGTGCCACCAGCAGCCTCCGGGGCACTAATGAAAAACTGTTTTTT; CDR3 protein: CATSSLRGTNEKLFF
J gene: TRBJ2-3; V gene: TRBV12-3/TRBV12-4; D gene: NA; clone size: NA; CDR3 length: 13; CDR3 DNA: TGTGCCAGCAGTTTATTCGGTTCAGATACGCAGTATTTT; CDR3 protein: CASSLFGSDTQYF
J gene: TRBJ2-2; V gene: TRBV27; D gene: TRBD2; clone size: few; CDR3 length: 16; CDR3 DNA: TGTGCCAGCAGTCCGCTAGCGGAGAGGAACACCGGGGAGCTGTTTTTT; CDR3 protein: CASSPLAERNTGELFF
J gene: TRBJ1-2; V gene: TRBV11-2; D gene: NA; clone size: NA; CDR3 length: 14; CDR3 DNA: TGTGCCAGCAGCTTAGGTGGGGCTAACTATGGCTACACCTTC; CDR3 protein: CASSLGGANYGYTF
J gene: TRBJ1-2; V gene: TRBV13; D gene: NA; clone size: NA; CDR3 length: 12; CDR3 DNA: TGTGCCAGCAGCTTCCGATCCTATGGCTACACCTTC; CDR3 protein: CASSFRSYGYTF
J gene: TRBJ2-3; V gene: TRBV5-4; D gene: NA; clone size: many; CDR3 length: 16; CDR3 DNA: TGTGCCAGCAGCTTGGATGGTTCGGTTGGTTACTCGGCGCAGTATTTT; CDR3 protein: CASSLDGSVGYSAQYF
J gene: TRBJ2-1; V gene: TRBV7-1; D gene: NA; clone size: few; CDR3 length: 19; CDR3 DNA: TGTGCCAGCAGCTCCGTCGTAATCGGTGGGTCCTCGGGCTACAATGAGCAGTTCTTC; CDR3 protein: CASSSVVIGGSSGYNEQFF
J gene: TRBJ2-7; V gene: TRBV5-1; D gene: NA; clone size: NA; CDR3 length: 13; CDR3 DNA: TGCGCCAGCAGCCCCGTAGGCTACTACGAGCAGTACTTC; CDR3 protein: CASSPVGYYEQYF
J gene: TRBJ1-2; V gene: TRBV28; D gene: TRBD1; clone size: NA; CDR3 length: 12; CDR3 DNA: TGTGCCAGCATGACAGGGTGTTATGGCTACACCTTC; CDR3 protein: CASMTGCYGYTF
J gene: TRBJ1-5; V gene: TRBV20-1; D gene: NA; clone size: NA; CDR3 length: 13; CDR3 DNA: TGCAGTGCGGTGTGGCAGGAGGGTCAGCCCCAGCATTTT; CDR3 protein: CSAVWQEGQPQHF
J gene: TRBJ1-1; V gene: TRBV10-3; D gene: NA; clone size: few; CDR3 length: 15; CDR3 DNA: TGTGCCATCAGTGAGTCGTGGGACGGTAACACTGAAGCTTTCTTT; CDR3 protein: CAISESWDGNTEAFF
J gene: TRBJ2-3; V gene: TRBV11-2; D gene: NA; clone size: NA; CDR3 length: 17; CDR3 DNA: TGTGCCAGCAGCCCCGAGTCGGGGATCACACGGACAGATACGCAGTATTTT; CDR3 protein: CASSPESGITRTDTQYF
J gene: TRBJ2-2; V gene: TRBV12-3/TRBV12-4; D gene: NA; clone size: large; CDR3 length: 12; CDR3 DNA: TGTGCCAGCAGTTTCCAGGACGGGGAGCTGTTTTTT; CDR3 protein: CASSFQDGELFF
J gene: TRBJ1-3; V gene: TRBV20-1; D gene: NA; clone size: NA; CDR3 length: 15; CDR3 DNA: TGCAGTGCCGGGGAGGGAAGCAGCTCTGGAAACACCATATATTTT; CDR3 protein: CSAGEGSSSGNTIYF
J gene: TRBJ2-1; V gene: TRBV6-6; D gene: NA; clone size: NA; CDR3 length: 15; CDR3 DNA: TGTGCCAGCAGTTCACGAGGGGTTTGGGATAATGAGCAGTTCTTC; CDR3 protein: CASSSRGVWDNEQFF
J gene: TRBJ1-4; V gene: TRBV6-1; D gene: NA; clone size: few; CDR3 length: 17; CDR3 DNA: TGTGCCAGCAGTGGCTATTTTGGGACAACAACTAATGAAAAACTGTTTTTT; CDR3 protein: CASSGYFGTTTNEKLFF
J gene: TRBJ2-7; V gene: TRBV20-1; D gene: NA; clone size: NA; CDR3 length: 11; CDR3 DNA: TGCAGTGCTCGACAGGATTACGAGCATTACTTC; CDR3 protein: CSARQDYEHYF
J gene: TRBJ1-5; V gene: TRBV4-2; D gene: TRBD1; clone size: NA; CDR3 length: 18; CDR3 DNA: TGTGCCAGCAGCCAACATCCCGGGACAGGGATCGGCAATCAGCCCCAGCATTTT; CDR3 protein: CASSQHPGTGIGNQPQHF
J gene: TRBJ1-3; V gene: TRBV7-6; D gene: NA; clone size: once; CDR3 length: 16; CDR3 DNA: TGTGCCAGCAGCTCCGAACAGGGTCTAAGTGGAAACACCATATATTTT; CDR3 protein: CASSSEQGLSGNTIYF
J gene: TRBJ2-7; V gene: TRBV6-1; D gene: NA; clone size: NA; CDR3 length: 11; CDR3 DNA: TGTGCCAGCTCCCGGTCCTACGAGCAGTACTTC; CDR3 protein: CASSRSYEQYF
J gene: TRBJ2-5; V gene: TRBV24-1; D gene: TRBD2; clone size: few; CDR3 length: 13; CDR3 DNA: TGTGCCACCAGACAAGCGGGGGGGGAGACCCAGTACTTC; CDR3 protein: CATRQAGGETQYF
J gene: TRBJ2-5; V gene: TRBV11-2; D gene: TRBD1; clone size: medium-sized; CDR3 length: 16; CDR3 DNA: TGTGCCAGCAGCTTATCCCCGACAGGGGTAGTGGAGACCCAGTACTTC; CDR3 protein: CASSLSPTGVVETQYF
J gene: TRBJ2-1; V gene: TRBV6-2/TRBV6-3; D gene: NA; clone size: few; CDR3 length: 12; CDR3 DNA: TGTGCCAGCAGTTACCTGGGCAATGAGCAGTTCTTC; CDR3 protein: CASSYLGNEQFF
J gene: TRBJ1-6; V gene: TRBV6-1; D gene: NA; clone size: NA; CDR3 length: 15; CDR3 DNA: TGTGCCAGCAGTGAAATAAGCAACCCAAATTCACCCCTCCACTTT; CDR3 protein: CASSEISNPNSPLHF
J gene: TRBJ2-1; V gene: TRBV10-1; D gene: TRBD2; clone size: NA; CDR3 length: 15; CDR3 DNA: TGCGCCAGCAGTGTAGCGGGAGGTAAAGGAGATGAGCAGTTCTTC; CDR3 protein: CASSVAGGKGDEQFF
J gene: TRBJ2-7; V gene: TRBV28; D gene: NA; clone size: few; CDR3 length: 14; CDR3 DNA: TGTGCCAGCAGACCGCTTTCGGGGGCCTACGAGCAGTACTTC; CDR3 protein: CASRPLSGAYEQYF
J gene: TRBJ1-2; V gene: TRBV20-1; D gene: NA; clone size: large; CDR3 length: 14; CDR3 DNA: TGCAGTGCTAAAAGAAGAGGGGCCCTCTATGGCTACACCTTC; CDR3 protein: CSAKRRGALYGYTF
J gene: TRBJ2-5; V gene: TRBV4-2; D gene: TRBD2; clone size: many; CDR3 length: 16; CDR3 DNA: TGTGCCAGCAGCCGGCATGCTAGCGGGCAGGCAGAGACCCAGTACTTC; CDR3 protein: CASSRHASGQAETQYF
J gene: TRBJ2-7; V gene: TRBV2; D gene: NA; clone size: NA; CDR3 length: 13; CDR3 DNA: TGTGCCAGCAGTGAAGGGCGCCCGGGTGAGCAGTACTTC; CDR3 protein: CASSEGRPGEQYF
J gene: TRBJ2-5; V gene: TRBV11-2; D gene: TRBD1; clone size: NA; CDR3 length: 18; CDR3 DNA: TGTGCCAGCAGCGGACGGACAGGGGGGGGAGACTATCAAGAGACCCAGTACTTC; CDR3 protein: CASSGRTGGGDYQETQYF
J gene: TRBJ2-7; V gene: TRBV28; D gene: NA; clone size: NA; CDR3 length: 14; CDR3 DNA: TGTGCCAGCAGGGGGGGGGGCACTCTAGGCGAGCAGTACTTC; CDR3 protein: CASRGGGTLGEQYF
J gene: TRBJ2-7; V gene: TRBV12-3/TRBV12-4; D gene: NA; clone size: NA; CDR3 length: 14; CDR3 DNA: TGTGCCAGCAGTCCCTCCGGGACACGGGTCGAGCAGTACTTC; CDR3 protein: CASSPSGTRVEQYF
J gene: TRBJ1-1; V gene: TRBV6-2/TRBV6-3; D gene: NA; clone size: NA; CDR3 length: 11; CDR3 DNA: TGTGCCAGCAGTTCCGATACTGAAGCTTTCTTT; CDR3 protein: CASSSDTEAFF
J gene: TRBJ2-7; V gene: TRBV15; D gene: TRBD2; clone size: NA; CDR3 length: 17; CDR3 DNA: TGTGCCACCAGCCCTACTTTAGCGGGAGGGACGACCTACGAGCAGTACTTC; CDR3 protein: CATSPTLAGGTTYEQYF
J gene: TRBJ1-5; V gene: TRBV20-1; D gene: TRBD1; clone size: NA; CDR3 length: 13; CDR3 DNA: TGCAGTTCTAGCCGTGACAGGGGTCAGCCCCAGCATTTT; CDR3 protein: CSSSRDRGQPQHF
J gene: TRBJ2-3; V gene: TRBV14; D gene: NA; clone size: NA; CDR3 length: 11; CDR3 DNA: TGTGCCAGCAGCCAGTCAGATACGCAGTATTTT; CDR3 protein: CASSQSDTQYF
J gene: TRBJ2-1; V gene: TRBV12-3/TRBV12-4; D gene: TRBD2; clone size: few; CDR3 length: 17; CDR3 DNA: TGTGCCAGCACCGAGGCTTCCGGGAGGGCCCACGGGGATGAGCAGTTCTTC; CDR3 protein: CASTEASGRAHGDEQFF
J gene: TRBJ2-7; V gene: TRBV16; D gene: NA; clone size: few; CDR3 length: 15; CDR3 DNA: TGTGCCAGCAGCCAATCACCCCGGGGCGGCAACGAGCAGTACTTC; CDR3 protein: CASSQSPRGGNEQYF
J gene: TRBJ2-1; V gene: TRBV5-1; D gene: TRBD2; clone size: large; CDR3 length: 13; CDR3 DNA: TGCGCCAGCAGTAGCGGGAGTTTCAATGAGCAGTTCTTC; CDR3 protein: CASSSGSFNEQFF
J gene: TRBJ2-2; V gene: TRBV11-2; D gene: TRBD2; clone size: NA; CDR3 length: 17; CDR3 DNA: TGTGCCAGCAGCTTAGGAGCGGGAGTGCCTGTGGCCGGGGAGCTGTTTTTT; CDR3 protein: CASSLGAGVPVAGELFF
J gene: TRBJ1-3; V gene: TRBV6-2/TRBV6-3; D gene: NA; clone size: few; CDR3 length: 14; CDR3 DNA: TGTGCCAGCAGTTACGGGGGCTCTGGAAACACCATATATTTT; CDR3 protein: CASSYGGSGNTIYF
J gene: TRBJ1-1; V gene: TRBV5-1; D gene: TRBD1; clone size: NA; CDR3 length: 15; CDR3 DNA: TGCGCCAGCAGCTTGAGGGCAGGGGGATCCACTGAAGCTTTCTTT; CDR3 protein: CASSLRAGGSTEAFF
J gene: TRBJ2-7; V gene: TRBV6-2/TRBV6-3; D gene: TRBD2; clone size: few; CDR3 length: 14; CDR3 DNA: TGTGCCAGCAGTTTCAGCGGGGCGGGATCCGAGCAGTACTTC; CDR3 protein: CASSFSGAGSEQYF
J gene: TRBJ1-1; V gene: TRBV28; D gene: NA; clone size: NA; CDR3 length: 14; CDR3 DNA: TGTGCCAGCAGCTTTTCGGGGGGCGCCGGTGAAGCTTTCTTT; CDR3 protein: CASSFSGGAGEAFF
J gene: TRBJ2-7; V gene: TRBV5-1; D gene: NA; clone size: few; CDR3 length: 12; CDR3 DNA: TGCGCCAGCAGCTTTGAGGGCTACGAGCAGTACTTC; CDR3 protein: CASSFEGYEQYF
J gene: TRBJ2-7; V gene: TRBV7-8; D gene: TRBD1; clone size: NA; CDR3 length: 16; CDR3 DNA: TGTGCCAGCAGCACATCTCCGGGACAGCTATCCTACGAGCAGTACTTC; CDR3 protein: CASSTSPGQLSYEQYF
J gene: TRBJ2-5; V gene: TRBV6-1; D gene: NA; clone size: NA; CDR3 length: 14; CDR3 DNA: TGTGCCAGCCGGGCCAGGGACTCCCAAGAGACCCAGTACTTC; CDR3 protein: CASRARDSQETQYF
J gene: TRBJ2-3; V gene: TRBV6-1; D gene: NA; clone size: NA; CDR3 length: 14; CDR3 DNA: TGTGCCAGCAGTGAACATGGGAGCACAGATACGCAGTATTTT; CDR3 protein: CASSEHGSTDTQYF
J gene: TRBJ1-3; V gene: TRBV30; D gene: NA; clone size: NA; CDR3 length: 15; CDR3 DNA: TGTGCCTGGAGTTGGGGTGCAGTCTCTGGAAACACCATATATTTT; CDR3 protein: CAWSWGAVSGNTIYF
J gene: TRBJ2-2; V gene: TRBV6-5; D gene: NA; clone size: once; CDR3 length: 17; CDR3 DNA: TGTGCCAGCGGTTACCGCGGGGTTCTGGGGACGGTCGGGGAGCTGTTTTTT; CDR3 protein: CASGYRGVLGTVGELFF
J gene: TRBJ2-7; V gene: TRBV12-3/TRBV12-4; D gene: NA; clone size: NA; CDR3 length: 14; CDR3 DNA: TGTGCCAGCAGTTTTGCGGCGTTAGGCTACGAGCAGTACTTC; CDR3 protein: CASSFAALGYEQYF
J gene: TRBJ1-1; V gene: TRBV29-1; D gene: NA; clone size: NA; CDR3 length: 13; CDR3 DNA: TGCAGCGTTGTTATACAAACGAACACTGAAGCTTTCTTT; CDR3 protein: CSVVIQTNTEAFF
J gene: TRBJ2-3; V gene: TRBV20-1; D gene: NA; clone size: medium-sized; CDR3 length: 16; CDR3 DNA: TGCAGTGCTGCTCAATCTACAGGGTATAGGACAGATACGCAGTATTTT; CDR3 protein: CSAAQSTGYRTDTQYF
J gene: TRBJ1-2; V gene: TRBV2; D gene: NA; clone size: few; CDR3 length: 15; CDR3 DNA: TGTGCCAGCAGTGGAAGCCTCGGCACGGAGGGTGGCTACACCTTC; CDR3 protein: CASSGSLGTEGGYTF
J gene: TRBJ2-5; V gene: TRBV11-2; D gene: NA; clone size: NA; CDR3 length: 16; CDR3 DNA: TGTGCCAGCAGCTTAGATTCCATGGGGTACCAAGAGACCCAGTACTTC; CDR3 protein: CASSLDSMGYQETQYF